The clone carrying this T cell receptor beta chain was recorded many times. No antigen is known for it. The patients, who ranged from 18 to 65 in age, presented with newly diagnosed hyperthyroidism lasting under 2 months. Authors of the study amplified TCR beta CDR3 regions from RNA transcripts. HTBI primers drove first-round RT-PCR of the TCR CDR3. MiXCR, run by TCRdb on the multiplex PCR reads, gives a single entry per CDR3 protein. The sample contains approximately 420,000 distinct CDR3 sequences, 12% to 15% of which appear only once. This CDR3 is built from 16 residues. Germline values: CDR1 MNHEY, CDR2 SVGEGT. J was trimmed by 1 base and V by 11 bases; bases with no gene match: 14. This entry belongs to a study of T cells in Graves' hyperthyroidism and ophthalmopathy. About the research overall: Blood from the periphery was taken at initial diagnosis, before any treatment. Study-wide results and limits: Ophthalmopathy stood apart from stable hyperthyroidism in a 13 V-J model. In blood, most of the thyroid clonotypes expanded above 0.001 were also present.

The origin of this receptor is a woman aged 18-29 years with Graves' hyperthyroidism. The V call is TRBV6-2 or TRBV6-3, the J call TRBJ2-7, with 10 bases fitting TRBD2. The source material was blood. The CDR3 sequence is CASSWASGSESYEQYF. Here the CDR3 DNA reads TGTGCCTCCTCGTGGGCTAGCGGGAGCGAATCCTACGAGCAGTACTTC.